This T cell receptor (beta chain) was documented in a study of OX40 agonist ivuxolimab in advanced cancers. Study information: The patients received agonistic anti-OX40 (CD134) antibody ivuxolimab. Hepatocellular carcinoma, melanoma, renal cell or head and neck cancer occurred in dose-escalation patients.

The assay was immunoSEQ multiplex PCR, and TCRdb's table has in-frame clones only and misses some. The data contain 65,000 to 90,000 clones, approximately 85% of them singletons. With regard to this clone: Its antigen is currently unknown.

Patients with a history of autoimmune disease or on systemic immunosuppression were excluded. CDR1 and CDR2 (germline): MNHNY, SVGAGI (reference sequence). The length of the CDR3 is 13 residues. The V segment lost 8 bases and the J segment 4 bases; nucleotides outside the gene matches: 3. General study points: Not determined was the antigen specificity of the expanded peripheral T cells.

The source material was CD4+ or CD8+ T cells sorted from blood, sampled in a trial of the OX40 agonist ivuxolimab. V gene TRBV6-6 combines with J gene TRBJ2-1; 9 nucleotides line up with TRBD2. The TCR sequence derives from an adult with an advanced solid tumor such as melanoma, head and neck, liver or kidney cancer. The CDR3 protein is CASGTSRYNEQFF. For the CDR3, the DNA is TGTGCCAGCGGGACTAGCCGATACAATGAGCAGTTCTTC.